Listed below are T cell receptor beta chains from one sample, sequenced in a study of T cell responses to AZD1222 COVID-19 vaccine. The protocol was immunoSEQ multiplex PCR, while the TCRdb copy is restricted to in-frame clones and leaves out a portion. This sample has under 150,000 clones; 70% to 90% occur once, and the top ten carry roughly 3.7%. This specimen was peripheral blood, taken on day 0 of MenACWY control vaccination. Receptor source: an adult in good health. The CDR3 runs from the conserved cysteine through the conserved F or W. The order of the fields is clone size, V gene, D gene, J gene, CDR3 DNA, CDR3 protein. The D gene is left open where the match is weak. Rows give clone size only sometimes, using once, few, many, or a class for an expanded clone.

abundance: .; v_gene: TRBV6-4; d_gene: .; j_gene: TRBJ1-2; CDR3nt: TGTGCCAGCAGTGACTCGAACAGGGAGGATGGCTACACCTTC; CDR3aa: CASSDSNREDGYTF
abundance: .; v_gene: TRBV12-1; d_gene: .; j_gene: TRBJ1-2; CDR3nt: TGTGCCAGCTTCCCGTGGAGGGGAGGTAACTATGGCTACACCTTC; CDR3aa: CASFPWRGGNYGYTF
abundance: .; v_gene: TRBV21-1; d_gene: .; j_gene: TRBJ1-5; CDR3nt: TGTGCCAGCAGCAAAGCGGGGACAGATATCAGAAACTGGCCCCAGCATTTT; CDR3aa: CASSKAGTDIRNWPQHF
abundance: .; v_gene: TRBV7-8; d_gene: TRBD1; j_gene: TRBJ2-7; CDR3nt: TGTGCCAGCAGCTTGGGGGACAGAGACTACGAGCAGTACTTC; CDR3aa: CASSLGDRDYEQYF
abundance: .; v_gene: TRBV29-1; d_gene: .; j_gene: TRBJ1-1; CDR3nt: TGCAGCGCGTCGCAGGGCCCTGAAGCTTTCTTT; CDR3aa: CSASQGPEAFF
abundance: .; v_gene: TRBV6-5; d_gene: .; j_gene: TRBJ1-1; CDR3nt: TGTGCCAGCAGTCGCGAGGGGGTAACTGAAGCTTTCTTT; CDR3aa: CASSREGVTEAFF
abundance: .; v_gene: TRBV7-2; d_gene: .; j_gene: TRBJ1-3; CDR3nt: TGTGCCAGCAGCTTGTCCACCTCTAACACCATATATTTT; CDR3aa: CASSLSTSNTIYF
abundance: .; v_gene: TRBV19; d_gene: .; j_gene: TRBJ1-4; CDR3nt: TGTGCCAGTAGTATAGCAGGAACAGCAACTAATGAAAAACTGTTTTTT; CDR3aa: CASSIAGTATNEKLFF
abundance: .; v_gene: TRBV5-4; d_gene: .; j_gene: TRBJ2-1; CDR3nt: TGTGCCAGCAGCCCCGACTTAGTGGGGGGCCTTAATGAGCAGTTCTTC; CDR3aa: CASSPDLVGGLNEQFF
abundance: .; v_gene: TRBV6-5; d_gene: TRBD2; j_gene: TRBJ2-3; CDR3nt: TGTGCCAGCAGACTTAGCGGGGGGGCGGTAGATACGCAGTATTTT; CDR3aa: CASRLSGGAVDTQYF
abundance: .; v_gene: TRBV11-2; d_gene: .; j_gene: TRBJ1-4; CDR3nt: TGTGCCAGCAGCTTAGATCCGCCGGGACTGAGTAATGAAAAACTGTTTTTT; CDR3aa: CASSLDPPGLSNEKLFF
abundance: .; v_gene: TRBV6-5; d_gene: .; j_gene: TRBJ2-5; CDR3nt: TGTGCCAGCATACAAACGGCGGCAGCTCATGGGACCCAGTACTTC; CDR3aa: CASIQTAAAHGTQYF
abundance: .; v_gene: TRBV5-1; d_gene: TRBD1; j_gene: TRBJ1-1; CDR3nt: TGCGCCAGCAGCCGACAGGGGGGATTGAACACTGAAGCTTTCTTT; CDR3aa: CASSRQGGLNTEAFF
abundance: .; v_gene: TRBV28; d_gene: .; j_gene: TRBJ1-2; CDR3nt: TGTGCCAGCAGTGGAAACTATGGCTACACCTTC; CDR3aa: CASSGNYGYTF
abundance: .; v_gene: TRBV28; d_gene: .; j_gene: TRBJ1-1; CDR3nt: TGTGCCAGCAGTACCCGGGGACGGTCCTACACTGAAGCTTTCTTT; CDR3aa: CASSTRGRSYTEAFF
abundance: .; v_gene: TRBV5-6; d_gene: TRBD1; j_gene: TRBJ2-3; CDR3nt: TGTGCCAGCAGCGACACAGGGGGCAGCACAGATACGCAGTATTTT; CDR3aa: CASSDTGGSTDTQYF
abundance: .; v_gene: TRBV7-9; d_gene: .; j_gene: TRBJ1-3; CDR3nt: TGTGCCAGCAGCTTAGTTGTCGGGAGCGGAAACACCATATATTTT; CDR3aa: CASSLVVGSGNTIYF
abundance: .; v_gene: TRBV11-2; d_gene: TRBD2; j_gene: TRBJ2-7; CDR3nt: TGTGCCAGCAGCCTAGCGGGGGGGCCTAGCCACGAGCAGTACTTC; CDR3aa: CASSLAGGPSHEQYF
abundance: .; v_gene: TRBV9; d_gene: .; j_gene: TRBJ1-1; CDR3nt: TGTGCCAGCAGCGGAGTAGGTTACAGCGAAGCTTTCTTT; CDR3aa: CASSGVGYSEAFF
abundance: .; v_gene: TRBV7-2; d_gene: .; j_gene: TRBJ2-5; CDR3nt: TGTGCCAGCAGTACCGACTACACCCAAGAGACCCAGTACTTC; CDR3aa: CASSTDYTQETQYF
abundance: .; v_gene: TRBV18; d_gene: .; j_gene: TRBJ1-2; CDR3nt: TGTGCCAGCTCACCGGCAGGGCAGAATGGCTACACCTTC; CDR3aa: CASSPAGQNGYTF
abundance: once; v_gene: TRBV28; d_gene: .; j_gene: TRBJ1-5; CDR3nt: TGTGCCAGCAGTTGGACAGACCTTAGCAATCAGCCCCAGCATTTT; CDR3aa: CASSWTDLSNQPQHF
abundance: .; v_gene: TRBV19; d_gene: .; j_gene: TRBJ1-6; CDR3nt: TGTGCCAGTACCACAGGGATCTATAATTCACCCCTCCACTTT; CDR3aa: CASTTGIYNSPLHF
abundance: .; v_gene: TRBV7-2; d_gene: .; j_gene: TRBJ1-2; CDR3nt: TGTGCCAGCAGCCCCCAGCCCCCTGGACACCTGAACTATGGCTACACCTTC; CDR3aa: CASSPQPPGHLNYGYTF
abundance: .; v_gene: TRBV5-5; d_gene: TRBD2; j_gene: TRBJ2-3; CDR3nt: TGTGCCAGCAGCTTGGGACTAGCAGCTAGCACAGATACGCAGTATTTT; CDR3aa: CASSLGLAASTDTQYF
abundance: .; v_gene: TRBV7-3; d_gene: TRBD1; j_gene: TRBJ2-3; CDR3nt: TGTGCCAGCAGCAGACAGGGGTCAGATACGCAGTATTTT; CDR3aa: CASSRQGSDTQYF
abundance: once; v_gene: TRBV14; d_gene: TRBD1; j_gene: TRBJ1-2; CDR3nt: TGTGCCAGCAGCCCGGACAGGTTGAACTATGGCTACACCTTC; CDR3aa: CASSPDRLNYGYTF
abundance: .; v_gene: TRBV11-2; d_gene: .; j_gene: TRBJ2-7; CDR3nt: TGTGCCAGCAGCTTTGGGTCATCAGGACCCTACGAGCAGTACTTC; CDR3aa: CASSFGSSGPYEQYF
abundance: .; v_gene: TRBV7-9; d_gene: TRBD1; j_gene: TRBJ2-1; CDR3nt: TGTGCCAGCAGCTTTCGACAGGGTCGCATTAATGAGCAGTTCTTC; CDR3aa: CASSFRQGRINEQFF
abundance: .; v_gene: TRBV5-6; d_gene: .; j_gene: TRBJ2-3; CDR3nt: TGTGCCAGCAGCTTGGTCGGCAGGGGAAGCACAGATACGCAGTATTTT; CDR3aa: CASSLVGRGSTDTQYF
abundance: .; v_gene: TRBV18; d_gene: TRBD1; j_gene: TRBJ2-5; CDR3nt: TGTGCCAGCTCACCACCGATCGCAGGGGGCCAAGAGACCCAGTACTTC; CDR3aa: CASSPPIAGGQETQYF
abundance: .; v_gene: TRBV4-1; d_gene: .; j_gene: TRBJ1-2; CDR3nt: TGCGCCAGCAGCCAAGAATCTGGCAGGGCCCTCCATGGCTACACCTTC; CDR3aa: CASSQESGRALHGYTF
abundance: .; v_gene: TRBV18; d_gene: TRBD1; j_gene: TRBJ1-4; CDR3nt: TGTGCCAGCTCACCACCGGGGACAGGGAGAGAAAAACTGTTTTTT; CDR3aa: CASSPPGTGREKLFF
abundance: .; v_gene: TRBV18; d_gene: .; j_gene: TRBJ1-1; CDR3nt: TGTGCCAGCTCCCTCGGGACGACGGGCCTGTCAGCTTTCTTT; CDR3aa: CASSLGTTGLSAFF
abundance: .; v_gene: TRBV4-3; d_gene: .; j_gene: TRBJ2-2; CDR3nt: TGCGCCAGCAGCCAAATGGATTGGACAACCAACACCGGGGAGCTGTTTTTT; CDR3aa: CASSQMDWTTNTGELFF
abundance: .; v_gene: TRBV19; d_gene: TRBD1; j_gene: TRBJ1-2; CDR3nt: TGTGCCAGTAGTATTCTGGGACAGGGGTCGAACTATGGCTACACCTTC; CDR3aa: CASSILGQGSNYGYTF
abundance: .; v_gene: TRBV7-6; d_gene: TRBD2; j_gene: TRBJ2-4; CDR3nt: TGTGCCAGCAGCGGGGGGAGGGAAAACATTCAGTACTTC; CDR3aa: CASSGGRENIQYF
abundance: .; v_gene: TRBV27; d_gene: .; j_gene: TRBJ2-1; CDR3nt: TGTGCCAGCAGCCCGGGGCCCGGGACTCGCCTTTCCAATGAGCAGTTCTTC; CDR3aa: CASSPGPGTRLSNEQFF
abundance: .; v_gene: TRBV7-2; d_gene: .; j_gene: TRBJ2-7; CDR3nt: TGTGCCAGCAGCTTAAGGGTGGGGCCCGGGTTCTACGAGCAGTACTTC; CDR3aa: CASSLRVGPGFYEQYF
abundance: .; v_gene: TRBV5-6; d_gene: TRBD1; j_gene: TRBJ2-7; CDR3nt: TGTGCCAGCAGCGCCGGGACAGGGAACTACGAGCAGTACTTC; CDR3aa: CASSAGTGNYEQYF
abundance: .; v_gene: TRBV19; d_gene: .; j_gene: TRBJ1-5; CDR3nt: TGCGCCAGTACCCCAGGGGTTAGTGGGCAGCCCCAGCATTTT; CDR3aa: CASTPGVSGQPQHF
abundance: .; v_gene: TRBV7-9; d_gene: TRBD1; j_gene: TRBJ2-3; CDR3nt: TGTGCCAGCAGCTACATGGGACAGGGCGGTCCAGATACGCAGTATTTT; CDR3aa: CASSYMGQGGPDTQYF
abundance: .; v_gene: TRBV6-5; d_gene: .; j_gene: TRBJ1-5; CDR3nt: TGTGCCAGCAGTTTACGGTTATCCGATCAGCCCCAGCATTTT; CDR3aa: CASSLRLSDQPQHF
abundance: .; v_gene: TRBV30; d_gene: TRBD1; j_gene: TRBJ1-2; CDR3nt: TGTGCCTGGAGTGTACAGGGACAGGAGAATAACTATGGCTACACCTTC; CDR3aa: CAWSVQGQENNYGYTF
abundance: .; v_gene: TRBV7-9; d_gene: .; j_gene: TRBJ1-3; CDR3nt: TGTGCCAGCAGCTTTCAGGGGACAACCTCCTCTGGAAACACCATATATTTT; CDR3aa: CASSFQGTTSSGNTIYF
abundance: .; v_gene: TRBV24-1; d_gene: .; j_gene: TRBJ2-2; CDR3nt: TGTGCCACCCTAAACACCGGGGAGCTGTTTTTT; CDR3aa: CATLNTGELFF
abundance: .; v_gene: TRBV2; d_gene: .; j_gene: TRBJ2-5; CDR3nt: TGTGCCAGCAAAAGACAAGAGACCCAGTACTTC; CDR3aa: CASKRQETQYF